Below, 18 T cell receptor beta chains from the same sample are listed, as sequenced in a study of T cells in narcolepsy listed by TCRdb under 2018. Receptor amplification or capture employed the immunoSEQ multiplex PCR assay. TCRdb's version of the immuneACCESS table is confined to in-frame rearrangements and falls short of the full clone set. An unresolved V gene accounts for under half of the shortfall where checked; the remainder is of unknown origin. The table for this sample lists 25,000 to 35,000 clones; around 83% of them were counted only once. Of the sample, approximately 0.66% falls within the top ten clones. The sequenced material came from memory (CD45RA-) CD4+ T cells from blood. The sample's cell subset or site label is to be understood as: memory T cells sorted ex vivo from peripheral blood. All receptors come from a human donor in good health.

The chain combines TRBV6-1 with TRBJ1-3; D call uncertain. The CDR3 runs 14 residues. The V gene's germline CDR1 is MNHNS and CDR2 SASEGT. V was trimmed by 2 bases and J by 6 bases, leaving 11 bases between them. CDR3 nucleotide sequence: TGTGCCAGCAGTGAACGGGGTTTGGAAAACACCATATATTTT. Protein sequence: CASSERGLENTIYF.

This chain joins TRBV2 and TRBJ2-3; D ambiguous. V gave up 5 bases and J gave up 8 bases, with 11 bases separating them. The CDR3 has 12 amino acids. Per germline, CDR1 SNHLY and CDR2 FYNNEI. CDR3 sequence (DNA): TGTGCCAGCAGTAGTTTAGAGAGTACGCAGTATTTT. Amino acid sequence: CASSSLESTQYF.

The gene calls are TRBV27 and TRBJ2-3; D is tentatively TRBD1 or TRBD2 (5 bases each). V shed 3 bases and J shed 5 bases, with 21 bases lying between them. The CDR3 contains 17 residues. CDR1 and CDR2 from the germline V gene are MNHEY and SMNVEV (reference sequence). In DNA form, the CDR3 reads TGTGCCAGCAGTTTCCGGGACCCGACCCCCTTCGTAGATACGCAGTATTTT. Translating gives CASSFRDPTPFVDTQYF.

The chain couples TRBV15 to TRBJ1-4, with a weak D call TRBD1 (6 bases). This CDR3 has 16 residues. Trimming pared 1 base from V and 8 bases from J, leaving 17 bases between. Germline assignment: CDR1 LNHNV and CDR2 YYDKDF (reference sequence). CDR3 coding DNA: TGTGCCACCAGCAGAGGGGTTGGGGGCCATGGGGAAAAACTGTTTTTT. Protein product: CATSRGVGGHGEKLFF.

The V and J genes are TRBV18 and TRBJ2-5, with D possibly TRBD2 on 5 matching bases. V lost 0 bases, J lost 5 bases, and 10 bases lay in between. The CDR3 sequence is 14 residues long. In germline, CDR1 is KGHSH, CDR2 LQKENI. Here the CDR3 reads CASSPPADSETQYF. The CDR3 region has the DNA TGTGCCAGCTCACCACCAGCGGATTCGGAGACCCAGTACTTC.

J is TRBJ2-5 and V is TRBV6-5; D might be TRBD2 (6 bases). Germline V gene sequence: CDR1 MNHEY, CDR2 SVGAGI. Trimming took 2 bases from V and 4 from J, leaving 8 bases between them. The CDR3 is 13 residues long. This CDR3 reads CASSYPGVETQYF. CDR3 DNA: TGTGCCAGCAGTTACCCGGGGGTAGAGACCCAGTACTTC.

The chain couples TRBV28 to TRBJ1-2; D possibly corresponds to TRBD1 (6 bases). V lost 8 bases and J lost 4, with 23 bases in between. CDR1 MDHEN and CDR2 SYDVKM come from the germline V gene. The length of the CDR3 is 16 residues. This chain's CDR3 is CASSVPMGQGRYGYTF. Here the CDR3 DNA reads TGTGCCAGCTCCGTACCGATGGGGCAGGGGCGCTATGGCTACACCTTC.

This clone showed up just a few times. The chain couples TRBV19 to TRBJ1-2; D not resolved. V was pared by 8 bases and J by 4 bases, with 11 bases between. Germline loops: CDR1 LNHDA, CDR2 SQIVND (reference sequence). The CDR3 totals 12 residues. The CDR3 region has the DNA TGTGCCAGTTACGGAGTTCCCTATGGCTACACCTTC. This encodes CASYGVPYGYTF.

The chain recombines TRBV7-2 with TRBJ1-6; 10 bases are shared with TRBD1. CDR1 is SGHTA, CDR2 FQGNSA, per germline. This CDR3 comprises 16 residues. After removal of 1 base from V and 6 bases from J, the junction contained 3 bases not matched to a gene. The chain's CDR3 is CASSLGTGGGNSPLHF. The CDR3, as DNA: TGTGCCAGCAGCTTAGGGACAGGGGGAGGTAATTCACCCCTCCACTTT.

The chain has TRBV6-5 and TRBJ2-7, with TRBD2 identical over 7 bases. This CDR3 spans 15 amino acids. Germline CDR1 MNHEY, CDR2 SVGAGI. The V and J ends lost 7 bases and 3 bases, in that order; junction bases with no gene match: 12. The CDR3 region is CASTRLARLIYEQYF. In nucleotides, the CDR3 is TGTGCCAGCACCCGACTAGCTAGACTGATCTACGAGCAGTACTTC.

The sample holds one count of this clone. The CDR3 sequence is CASSGQGFLSLHF. CDR3 DNA: TGTGCCAGCTCGGGACAGGGCTTTCTATCCCTCCACTTT. This chain links TRBV6-1 with TRBJ1-6, with 9 bases aligning to TRBD1. Per the germline V gene, CDR1 is MNHNS and CDR2 is SASEGT. Trimming took 8 bases from V and 14 from J; bases not matched to a gene: 10. The CDR3 length is 13 residues.

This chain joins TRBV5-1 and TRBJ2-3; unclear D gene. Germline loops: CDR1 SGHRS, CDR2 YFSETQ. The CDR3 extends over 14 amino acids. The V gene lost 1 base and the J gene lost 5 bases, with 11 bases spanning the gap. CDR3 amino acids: CASSLLLIRDTQYF. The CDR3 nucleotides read TGCGCCAGCAGCTTGCTTCTAATCCGAGATACGCAGTATTTT. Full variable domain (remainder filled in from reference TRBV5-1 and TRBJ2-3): KAGVTQTPRYLIKTRGQQVTLSCSPISGHRSVSWYQQTPGQGLQFLFEYFSETQRNKGNFPGRFSGRQFSNSRSEMNVSTLELGDSALYLCASSLLLIRDTQYFGPGTRLTVL.

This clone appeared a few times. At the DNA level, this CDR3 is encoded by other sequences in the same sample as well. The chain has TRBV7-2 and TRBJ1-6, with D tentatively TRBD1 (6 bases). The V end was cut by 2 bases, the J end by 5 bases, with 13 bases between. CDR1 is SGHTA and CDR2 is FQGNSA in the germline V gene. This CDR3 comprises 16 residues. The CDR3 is CASSLWGGQNNSPLHF. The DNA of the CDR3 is TGTGCCAGCAGCTTATGGGGGGGCCAGAATAATTCACCCCTCCACTTT. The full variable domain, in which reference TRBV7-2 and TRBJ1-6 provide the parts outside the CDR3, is GAGVSQSPSNKVTEKGKDVELRCDPISGHTALYWYRQSLGQGLEFLIYFQGNSAPDKSGLPSDRFSAERTGGSVSTLTIQRTQQEDSAVYLCASSLWGGQNNSPLHFGNGTRLTVT.

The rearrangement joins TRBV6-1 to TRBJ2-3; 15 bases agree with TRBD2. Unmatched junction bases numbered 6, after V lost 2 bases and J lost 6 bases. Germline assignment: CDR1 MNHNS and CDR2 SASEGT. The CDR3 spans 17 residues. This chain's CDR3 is CASSERTSGGAVDTQYF. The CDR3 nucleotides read TGTGCCAGCAGTGAACGGACTAGCGGGGGGGCCGTCGATACGCAGTATTTT.

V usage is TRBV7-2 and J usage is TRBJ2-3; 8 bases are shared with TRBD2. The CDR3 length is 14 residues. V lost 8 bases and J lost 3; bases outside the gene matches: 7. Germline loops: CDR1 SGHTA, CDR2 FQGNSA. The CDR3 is CASRRGVYTDTQYF. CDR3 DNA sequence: TGTGCCAGCCGGCGGGGGGTGTATACAGATACGCAGTATTTT.

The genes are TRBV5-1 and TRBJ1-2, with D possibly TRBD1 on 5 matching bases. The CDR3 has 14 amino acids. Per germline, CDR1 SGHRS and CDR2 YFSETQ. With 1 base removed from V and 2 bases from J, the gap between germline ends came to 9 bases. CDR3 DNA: TGCGCCAGCAGCTTGAGTGGGGGGAACTATGGCTACACCTTC. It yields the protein CASSLSGGNYGYTF. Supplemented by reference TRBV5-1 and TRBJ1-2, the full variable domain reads KAGVTQTPRYLIKTRGQQVTLSCSPISGHRSVSWYQQTPGQGLQFLFEYFSETQRNKGNFPGRFSGRQFSNSRSEMNVSTLELGDSALYLCASSLSGGNYGYTFGSGTRLTVV.

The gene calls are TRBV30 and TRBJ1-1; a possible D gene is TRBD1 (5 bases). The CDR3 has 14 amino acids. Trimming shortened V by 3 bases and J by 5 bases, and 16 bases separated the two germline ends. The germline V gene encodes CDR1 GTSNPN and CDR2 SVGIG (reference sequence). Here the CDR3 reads CAWRGQGERTEAFF. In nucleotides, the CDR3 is TGTGCCTGGAGGGGGCAGGGAGAGCGGACTGAAGCTTTCTTT.

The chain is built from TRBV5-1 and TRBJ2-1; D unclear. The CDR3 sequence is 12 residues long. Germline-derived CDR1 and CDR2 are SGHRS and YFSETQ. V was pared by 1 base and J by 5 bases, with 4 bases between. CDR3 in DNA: TGCGCCAGCAGCTTGTTGGACAATGAGCAGTTCTTC. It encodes CASSLLDNEQFF.